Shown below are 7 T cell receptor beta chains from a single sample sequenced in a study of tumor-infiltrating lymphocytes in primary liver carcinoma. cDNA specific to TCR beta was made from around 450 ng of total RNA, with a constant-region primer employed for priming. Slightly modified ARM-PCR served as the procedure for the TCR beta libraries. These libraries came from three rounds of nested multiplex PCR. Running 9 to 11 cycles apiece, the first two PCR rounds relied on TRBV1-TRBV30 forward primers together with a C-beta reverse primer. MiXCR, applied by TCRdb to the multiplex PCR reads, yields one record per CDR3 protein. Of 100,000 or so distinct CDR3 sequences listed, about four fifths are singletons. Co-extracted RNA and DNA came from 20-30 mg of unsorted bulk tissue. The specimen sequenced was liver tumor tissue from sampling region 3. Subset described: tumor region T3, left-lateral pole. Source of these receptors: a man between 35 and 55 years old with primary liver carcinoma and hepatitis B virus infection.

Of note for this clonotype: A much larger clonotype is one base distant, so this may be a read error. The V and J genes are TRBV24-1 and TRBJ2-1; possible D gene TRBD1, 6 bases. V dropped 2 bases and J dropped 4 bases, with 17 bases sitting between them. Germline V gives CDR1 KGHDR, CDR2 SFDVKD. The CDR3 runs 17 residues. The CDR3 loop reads CATSDSLGAYIYNEQFF. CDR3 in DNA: TGTGCCACCAGTGATTCCCTGGGGGCCTACATATACAATGAGCAGTTCTTC.

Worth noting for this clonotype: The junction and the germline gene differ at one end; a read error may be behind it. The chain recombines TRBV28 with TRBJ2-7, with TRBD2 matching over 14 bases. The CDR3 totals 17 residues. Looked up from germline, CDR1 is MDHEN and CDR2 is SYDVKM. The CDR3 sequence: CTSRPGTSGSASLEQYF. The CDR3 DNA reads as TGTACCAGCAGACCCGGGACTAGCGGGAGCGCCTCTCTCGAGCAGTACTTC.

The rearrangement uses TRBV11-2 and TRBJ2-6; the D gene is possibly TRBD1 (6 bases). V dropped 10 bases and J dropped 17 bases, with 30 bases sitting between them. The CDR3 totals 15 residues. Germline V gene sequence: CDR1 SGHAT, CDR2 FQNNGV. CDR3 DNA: TGTGCCACCCAGCGGCCGCGCTCAGGGGCCAACGCCATGACTTTC. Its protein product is CATQRPRSGANAMTF.

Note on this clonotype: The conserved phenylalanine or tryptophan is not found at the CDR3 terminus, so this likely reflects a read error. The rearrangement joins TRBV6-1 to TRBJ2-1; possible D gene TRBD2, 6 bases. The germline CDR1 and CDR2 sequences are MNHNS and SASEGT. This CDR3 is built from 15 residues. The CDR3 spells CTSNRGGVSHNEQFV. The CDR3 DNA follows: TGTACCAGCAACCGAGGCGGGGTCTCCCACAATGAGCAGTTCGTG.

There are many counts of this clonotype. The chain's CDR3 is CASRKGDILANTGELFF. The CDR3 coding sequence is TGTGCCAGCAGGAAAGGAGACATTCTCGCGAACACCGGGGAGCTGTTTTTT. This chain connects TRBV25-1 to TRBJ2-2; D call uncertain. The germline CDR1 and CDR2 sequences are MGHDK and SYGVNS. Trimming cost V 6 bases and J 0 bases, with 17 bases left between them. The CDR3 has 17 residues.

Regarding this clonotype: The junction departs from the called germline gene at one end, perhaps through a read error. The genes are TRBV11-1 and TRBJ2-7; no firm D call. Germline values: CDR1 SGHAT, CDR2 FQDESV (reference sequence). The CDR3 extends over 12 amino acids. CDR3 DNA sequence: TGTGTCAGCAACCCCGAGAGCTACGGGCAGTACTTC. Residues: CVSNPESYGQYF.

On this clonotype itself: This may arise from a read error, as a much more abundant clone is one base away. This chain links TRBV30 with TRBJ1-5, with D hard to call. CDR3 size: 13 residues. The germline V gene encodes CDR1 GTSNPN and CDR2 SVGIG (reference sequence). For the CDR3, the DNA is TGTGCCTGGAGTGTTGCCGGAAATCAGTCCCAGCATTTT. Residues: CAWSVAGNQSQHF.